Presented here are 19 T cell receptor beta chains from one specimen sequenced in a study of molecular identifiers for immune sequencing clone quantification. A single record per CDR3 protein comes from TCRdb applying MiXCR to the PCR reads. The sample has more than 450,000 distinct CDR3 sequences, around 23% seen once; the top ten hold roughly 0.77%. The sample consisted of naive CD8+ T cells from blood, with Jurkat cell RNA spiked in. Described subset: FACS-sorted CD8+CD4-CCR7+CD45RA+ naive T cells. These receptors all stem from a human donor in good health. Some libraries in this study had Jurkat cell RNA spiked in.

In DNA, the CDR3 is TGTGCCAGCAAGAAGGCGGGGGTGCTTTACAATGAGCAGTTCTTC. It translates to CASKKAGVLYNEQFF. This chain uses TRBV12-3 or TRBV12-4 with TRBJ2-1, with 7 bases that match TRBD2. The CDR3 length is 15 residues. V lost 7 bases and J lost 4; bases outside the gene matches: 10.

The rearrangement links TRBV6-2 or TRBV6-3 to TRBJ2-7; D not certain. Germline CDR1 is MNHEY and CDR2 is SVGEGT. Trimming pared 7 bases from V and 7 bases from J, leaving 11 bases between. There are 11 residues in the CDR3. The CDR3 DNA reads TGTGCCAGCATCTCACTTGGGGAGCAGTACTTC. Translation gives CASISLGEQYF.

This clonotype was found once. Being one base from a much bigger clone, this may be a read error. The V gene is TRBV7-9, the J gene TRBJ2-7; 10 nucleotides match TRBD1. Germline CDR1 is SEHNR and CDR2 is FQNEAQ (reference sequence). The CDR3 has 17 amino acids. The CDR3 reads CASSSTYVGTGDYELYF. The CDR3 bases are TGTGCCAGCAGCTCAACGTATGTTGGGACAGGGGACTACGAGCTGTACTTC.

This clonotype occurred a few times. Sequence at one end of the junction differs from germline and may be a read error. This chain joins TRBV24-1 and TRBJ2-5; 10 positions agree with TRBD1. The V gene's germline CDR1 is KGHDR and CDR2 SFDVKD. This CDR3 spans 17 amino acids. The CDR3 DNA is TGTGCCACCAGTGATTTTGAGGGACAGGGGCTTCAAGAGATCCAGTACTTC. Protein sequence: CATSDFEGQGLQEIQYF.

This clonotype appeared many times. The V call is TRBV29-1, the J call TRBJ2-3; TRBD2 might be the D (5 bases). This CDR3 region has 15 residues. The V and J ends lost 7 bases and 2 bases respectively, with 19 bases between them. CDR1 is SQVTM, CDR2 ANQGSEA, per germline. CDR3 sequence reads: CSEIRYGRATDTQYF. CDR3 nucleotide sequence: TGCAGCGAGATACGATATGGGAGAGCCACAGATACGCAGTATTTT.

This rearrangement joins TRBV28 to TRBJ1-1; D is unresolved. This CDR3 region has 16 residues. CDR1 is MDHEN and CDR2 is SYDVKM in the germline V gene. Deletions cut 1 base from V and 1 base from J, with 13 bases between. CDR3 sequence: CASSLFGGRTNTEAFF. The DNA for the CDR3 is TGTGCCAGCAGTTTATTTGGCGGCAGGACGAACACTGAAGCTTTCTTT.

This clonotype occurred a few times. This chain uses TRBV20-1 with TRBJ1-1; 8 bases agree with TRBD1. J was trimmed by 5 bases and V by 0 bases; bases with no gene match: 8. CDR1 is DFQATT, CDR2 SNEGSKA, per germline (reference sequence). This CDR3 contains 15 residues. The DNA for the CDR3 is TGCAGTGCTAGAGATAGACAGGGGTGGGTTACTGAAGCTTTCTTT. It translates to CSARDRQGWVTEAFF.

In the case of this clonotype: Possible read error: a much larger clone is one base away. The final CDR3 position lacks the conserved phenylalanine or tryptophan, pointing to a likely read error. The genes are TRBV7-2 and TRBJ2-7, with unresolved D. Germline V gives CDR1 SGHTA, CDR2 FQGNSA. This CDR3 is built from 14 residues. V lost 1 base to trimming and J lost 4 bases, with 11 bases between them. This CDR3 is CASSLVQGHYEQYL. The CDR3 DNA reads TGTGCCAGCAGCTTAGTGCAAGGCCATTACGAGCAGTACCTC.

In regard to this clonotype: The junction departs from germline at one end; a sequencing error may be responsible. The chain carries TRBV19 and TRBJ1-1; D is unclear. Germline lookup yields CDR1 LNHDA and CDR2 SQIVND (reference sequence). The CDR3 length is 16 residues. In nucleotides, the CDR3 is TGTGCCAGTAGTATGGACTCAGACGGACCGAACACTGCAGCTTTCTTT. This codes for CASSMDSDGPNTAAFF.

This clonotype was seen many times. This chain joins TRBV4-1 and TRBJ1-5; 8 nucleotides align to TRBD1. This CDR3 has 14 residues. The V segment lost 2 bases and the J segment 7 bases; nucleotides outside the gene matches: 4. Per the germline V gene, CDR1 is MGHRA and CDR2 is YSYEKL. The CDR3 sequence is CASSQQTGVQPQHF. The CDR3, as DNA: TGCGCCAGCAGCCAACAGACAGGGGTCCAGCCCCAGCATTTT.

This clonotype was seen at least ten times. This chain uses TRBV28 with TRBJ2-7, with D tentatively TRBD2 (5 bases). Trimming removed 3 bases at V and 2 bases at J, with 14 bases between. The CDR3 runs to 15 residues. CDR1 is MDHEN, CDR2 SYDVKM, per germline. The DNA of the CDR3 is TGTGCCAGCAGTTTCCGGGGAAAGAAGGCCTACGAGCAGTACTTC. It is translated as CASSFRGKKAYEQYF.

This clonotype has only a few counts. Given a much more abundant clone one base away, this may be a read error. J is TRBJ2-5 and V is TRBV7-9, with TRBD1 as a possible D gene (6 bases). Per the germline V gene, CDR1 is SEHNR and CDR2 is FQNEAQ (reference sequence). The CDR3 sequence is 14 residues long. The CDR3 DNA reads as TGTGCCAGCAGCACAAGGGGGATCGGAGAGCCCCAGTACTTC. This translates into CASSTRGIGEPQYF.

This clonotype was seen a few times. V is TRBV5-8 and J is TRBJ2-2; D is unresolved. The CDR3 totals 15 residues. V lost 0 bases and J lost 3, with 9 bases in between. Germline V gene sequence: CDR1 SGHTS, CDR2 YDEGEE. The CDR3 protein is CASSLVASYTGELFF. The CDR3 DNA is TGTGCCAGCAGCTTGGTTGCATCTTACACCGGGGAGCTGTTTTTT.

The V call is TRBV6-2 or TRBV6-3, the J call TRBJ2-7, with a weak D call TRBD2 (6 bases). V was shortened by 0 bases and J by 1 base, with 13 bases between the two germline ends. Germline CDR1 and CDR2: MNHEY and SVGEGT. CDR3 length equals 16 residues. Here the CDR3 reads CASSYSSRERSYEQYF. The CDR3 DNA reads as TGTGCCAGCAGTTACTCGTCCCGGGAGAGGTCCTACGAGCAGTACTTC.

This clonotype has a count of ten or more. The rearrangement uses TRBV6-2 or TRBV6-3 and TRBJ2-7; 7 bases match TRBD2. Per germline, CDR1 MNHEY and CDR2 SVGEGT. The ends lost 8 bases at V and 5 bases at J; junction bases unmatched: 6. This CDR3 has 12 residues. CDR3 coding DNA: TGTGCCAGCTGGGCGACTAGCCACGAGCAGTACTTC. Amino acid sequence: CASWATSHEQYF.

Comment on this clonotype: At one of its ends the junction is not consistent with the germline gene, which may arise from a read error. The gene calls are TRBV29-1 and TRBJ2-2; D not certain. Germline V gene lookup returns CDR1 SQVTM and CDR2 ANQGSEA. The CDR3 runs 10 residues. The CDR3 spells CSGYTVELFF. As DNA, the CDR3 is TGCAGCGGATACACCGTGGAGCTGTTTTTT.

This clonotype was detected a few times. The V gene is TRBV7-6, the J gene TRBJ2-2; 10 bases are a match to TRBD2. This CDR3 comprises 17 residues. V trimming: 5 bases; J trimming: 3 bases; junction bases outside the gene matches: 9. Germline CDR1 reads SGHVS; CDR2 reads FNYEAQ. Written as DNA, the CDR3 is TGTGCCAGCAGCAAAGCTAGCGGGGGACCAGACACCGGGGAGCTGTTTTTT. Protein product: CASSKASGGPDTGELFF.

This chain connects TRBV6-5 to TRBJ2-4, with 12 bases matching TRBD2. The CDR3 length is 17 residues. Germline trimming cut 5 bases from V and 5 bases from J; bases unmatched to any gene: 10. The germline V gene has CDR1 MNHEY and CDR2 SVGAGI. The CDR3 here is CASSALGLAGTQNIQYF. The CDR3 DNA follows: TGTGCCAGCAGTGCCCTAGGACTAGCGGGAACCCAAAACATTCAGTACTTC.

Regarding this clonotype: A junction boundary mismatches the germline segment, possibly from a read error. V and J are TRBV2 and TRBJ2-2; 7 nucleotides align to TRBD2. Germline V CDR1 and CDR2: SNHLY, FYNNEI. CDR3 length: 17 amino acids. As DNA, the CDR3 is TGTGCCAGCAAAGCCGGAGGGCTAGCGGAGAACACCAGGGAGCTGTTTTTT. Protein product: CASKAGGLAENTRELFF.